A selection of T cell receptor beta chains follows, all from one sample in a study of identical twins. Each CDR3 protein gets one entry after TCRdb re-called the 5' RACE reads with MiXCR. The sample yields 1.5 million to 2 million distinct CDR3 sequences, 25% to 35% seen once. The sample taken for sequencing was cord blood. The receptors derive from a newborn girl in good health. Each CDR3 is given with its conserved first and last residue. The D gene is left open where the match is weak. Clone size, where shown, is once, few, many, or a class for clones that have expanded.

clone_size	v_call	d_call	j_call	cdr3_aa	cdr3_nt
-	TRBV4-1	TRBD2	TRBJ2-3	CASSQSGLAGTDTQYF	TGCGCCAGCAGCCAGTCCGGACTAGCCGGCACAGATACGCAGTATTTT
few	TRBV10-3	TRBD2	TRBJ2-1	CAAGLASYNEQFF	TGTGCCGCCGGACTAGCATCCTACAATGAGCAGTTCTTC
-	TRBV21-1	-	TRBJ2-7	CASSNDFIRDGPYEQYF	TGTGCCAGCAGCAACGACTTTATACGGGACGGACCCTACGAGCAGTACTTC
-	TRBV2	-	TRBJ1-2	CASSDFHSGDYGYTF	TGTGCCAGCAGTGACTTCCACAGTGGGGACTATGGCTACACCTTC
-	TRBV6-1	-	TRBJ1-5	CASSEGLPGRFSNQPQHF	TGTGCCAGCAGTGAAGGACTCCCGGGACGGTTTAGCAATCAGCCCCAGCATTTT
few	TRBV6-6	-	TRBJ2-1	CASSYNRDNEQFF	TGTGCCAGCAGTTACAACAGGGACAATGAGCAGTTCTTC
few	TRBV13	TRBD1	TRBJ2-7	CASSPTGTSYNEQYF	TGTGCCAGCAGCCCGACAGGGACCTCCTACAATGAGCAGTACTTC
-	TRBV20-1	TRBD2	TRBJ2-7	CSARTSGGTYEQYF	TGCAGTGCGCGGACTAGCGGGGGGACCTACGAGCAGTACTTC
-	TRBV20-1	-	TRBJ2-7	CSASPRTGTYEQYF	TGCAGTGCTAGTCCCAGGACTGGAACCTACGAGCAGTACTTC
few	TRBV6-5	TRBD2	TRBJ2-3	CAILGGTTDTQYF	TGTGCCATTTTGGGGGGGACCACAGATACGCAGTATTTT
once	TRBV11-1	-	TRBJ2-1	CASSLGAREQFF	TGTGCCAGCAGCTTAGGGGCTAGGGAGCAGTTCTTC
-	TRBV13	TRBD2	TRBJ2-1	CASSSLAGGLLTYNEQFF	TGTGCCAGCAGCTCCCTAGCGGGGGGCCTCTTAACCTACAATGAGCAGTTCTTC
-	TRBV6-1	-	TRBJ1-1	CASQQLNTEAFF	TGTGCCAGCCAGCAGTTGAACACTGAAGCTTTCTTT
few	TRBV6-6	-	TRBJ2-1	CASRGPYNEQFF	TGTGCCAGCAGGGGTCCTTACAATGAGCAGTTCTTC
-	TRBV21-1	-	TRBJ1-5	CASSKAGQGLDRSNQPQHF	TGTGCCAGCAGCAAAGCAGGACAGGGACTCGATAGGAGCAATCAGCCCCAGCATTTT
few	TRBV10-3	TRBD2	TRBJ2-3	CAISAGTSGYTDTQYF	TGTGCCATCAGTGCTGGGACTAGCGGTTACACAGATACGCAGTATTTT
few	TRBV10-3	-	TRBJ2-7	CAISESTRIPYEQYF	TGTGCCATCAGTGAGTCAACCCGGATCCCCTACGAGCAGTACTTC
few	TRBV14	TRBD2	TRBJ2-4	CASSQDSTSGRGGKNIQYF	TGTGCCAGCAGCCAAGACTCAACTAGCGGGAGAGGGGGCAAAAACATTCAGTACTTC
-	TRBV19	-	TRBJ2-1	CASSEQTSQRNEQFF	TGTGCCAGTAGCGAACAGACTAGTCAGAGAAATGAGCAGTTCTTC
-	TRBV20-1	-	TRBJ1-5	CSANARKGNNQPQHF	TGCAGTGCTAATGCCCGGAAGGGTAACAATCAGCCCCAGCATTTT
-	TRBV15	-	TRBJ2-3	CATSSRVGYTDTQYF	TGTGCCACCAGCAGCCGAGTAGGGTACACAGATACGCAGTATTTT
few	TRBV7-9	-	TRBJ2-5	CASSLGGLALQETQYF	TGTGCCAGCAGCTTAGGGGGCCTAGCCCTACAAGAGACCCAGTACTTC
few	TRBV3-1	-	TRBJ1-2	CASSLQQGSGYTF	TGTGCCAGCAGCCTTCAACAGGGTAGTGGCTACACCTTC